These 27 T cell receptor beta chains came from one sample sequenced in a study of T cell repertoires in cytomegalovirus infection. TCRdb re-derived calls from the reads in MiXCR, one entry per CDR3 protein. The table has 200,000 to 250,000 distinct CDR3 sequences, roughly an eighth seen once. Sequencing was carried out using PBMCs. The receptors come from a human donor in good health (CMV status not recorded). Some clones in this sample may be carry-over from other donors' samples.

This clonotype was detected only a few times. This sequence joins TRBV5-1 and TRBJ2-7, with TRBD2 matching over 7 bases. This CDR3 region has 14 residues. V shed 0 bases, J shed 5 bases, and the junction held 5 bases outside the gene matches. Germline V gene sequence: CDR1 SGHRS, CDR2 YFSETQ. CDR3 loop: CASSLALAVDEQYF. The CDR3, as DNA: TGCGCCAGCAGCTTGGCTCTAGCGGTCGACGAGCAGTACTTC.

This clonotype was seen repeatedly, ten times or more. The chain recombines TRBV28 with TRBJ2-1; 15 nucleotides agree with TRBD2. V trimming: 5 bases; J trimming: 5 bases; junction bases outside the gene matches: 7. The length of the CDR3 is 17 residues. Per germline, CDR1 MDHEN and CDR2 SYDVKM. CDR3: CASSTGTSGRSNNEQFF. DNA of the CDR3: TGTGCCAGCAGTACCGGGACTAGCGGGAGGTCCAACAATGAGCAGTTCTTC. Full variable domain (rest looked up from reference TRBV28 and TRBJ2-1): DVKVTQSSRYLVKRTGEKVFLECVQDMDHENMFWYRQDPGLGLRLIYFSYDVKMKEKGDIPEGYSVSREKKERFSLILESASTNQTSMYLCASSTGTSGRSNNEQFFGPGTRLTVL.

The rearrangement links TRBV29-1 to TRBJ2-3; the match to TRBD1 covers 10 bases. The V gene's germline CDR1 is SQVTM and CDR2 ANQGSEA. Germline trimming cut 4 bases from V and 5 bases from J; bases unmatched to any gene: 0. The CDR3 contains 12 residues. The CDR3 region has the DNA TGCAGCGTTGGGGACAGGGGAGATACGCAGTATTTT. It yields the protein CSVGDRGDTQYF.

This clonotype showed up just a few times. This chain links TRBV7-2 with TRBJ2-1; D unresolved. The V end was cut by 4 bases, the J end by 4 bases, with 8 bases between. The germline CDR1 and CDR2 sequences are SGHTA and FQGNSA. The CDR3 contains 13 residues. The CDR3 coding sequence is TGTGCCAGCAGCTCCAACCATTACAATGAGCAGTTCTTC. Amino acid sequence: CASSSNHYNEQFF.

This clonotype was picked up many times. The V and J genes are TRBV7-2 and TRBJ2-2, with 7 bases aligning to TRBD1. CDR3 length: 15 amino acids. CDR1 SGHTA and CDR2 FQGNSA come from the germline V gene. With V trimmed by 3 bases and J by 3 bases, 4 bases remained unmatched. CDR3 sequence reads: CASSFEQGYTGELFF. CDR3 nucleotide sequence: TGTGCCAGCAGCTTTGAACAGGGGTACACCGGGGAGCTGTTTTTT.

This clonotype was recorded a few times. The J gene is TRBJ1-1, the V gene TRBV5-1, with D perhaps TRBD1 (5 bases). Trimming took off 8 bases at V and 0 bases at J, with 14 bases between the two ends. The CDR3 consists of 14 residues. CDR1 and CDR2 from the germline V gene are SGHRS and YFSETQ. For the CDR3, the DNA is TGCGCCAGTCAGGGCAGCCCCATGAACACTGAAGCTTTCTTT. Residues: CASQGSPMNTEAFF.

At least ten counts were recorded for this clonotype. The chain employs TRBV7-2 and TRBJ1-2; D remains unclear. This CDR3 comprises 13 residues. CDR1 is SGHTA and CDR2 is FQGNSA in the germline V gene. V shed 6 bases and J shed 3 bases, with 11 bases lying between them. This CDR3 is CASSPEAHYGYTF. Here the CDR3 DNA reads TGTGCCAGCAGTCCCGAAGCACACTATGGCTACACCTTC.

At least ten counts were recorded for this clonotype. The chain couples TRBV12-3 or TRBV12-4 to TRBJ1-4; possibly TRBD1 for D (6 bases). Trimming took off 5 bases at V and 6 bases at J, with 10 bases between the two ends. The CDR3 runs 13 residues. CDR3 in amino acids: CASSTDRHEKLFF. The CDR3, as DNA: TGTGCCAGCAGTACGGACAGACATGAAAAACTGTTTTTT.

A word on this clonotype: The junction differs from germline at one of its ends, possibly a read error. CDR3 region: CASSLEQNSPRHF. CDR3 bases: TGCGCCAGCAGCTTGGAACAGAATTCACCCCGCCACTTT. The chain couples TRBV5-1 to TRBJ1-6; D is ambiguous. CDR3 length: 13 amino acids. Germline CDR1 and CDR2: SGHRS and YFSETQ.

This clonotype has at least ten counts. This chain connects TRBV11-3 to TRBJ2-5; no clear D. Looked up from germline, CDR1 is SGHNT and CDR2 is YENEEA. V gave up 3 bases and J gave up 6 bases, with 11 bases separating them. The CDR3 has 13 amino acids. CDR3 protein: CASSFGGRQTQYF. The CDR3 bases are TGTGCCAGCAGCTTTGGCGGTCGTCAGACCCAGTACTTC.

This clonotype was detected only a few times. The J gene is TRBJ1-2, the V gene TRBV28; 7 bases fit TRBD1. The CDR3 spans 13 residues. V shed 3 bases and J 8 bases; nucleotides not matched to a gene: 6. CDR1 and CDR2 (germline): MDHEN, SYDVKM. This chain's CDR3 is CASSFPRGIGYTF. The CDR3 DNA is TGTGCCAGCAGTTTCCCCAGGGGGATCGGCTACACCTTC.

This clonotype was counted many times. This chain links TRBV6-6 with TRBJ2-1; 7 bases line up with TRBD2. CDR1 is MNHNY and CDR2 is SVGAGI in the germline V gene (reference sequence). This CDR3 comprises 17 residues. J gave up 6 bases and V 3 bases, and 14 bases lay outside the gene matches. Here the CDR3 DNA reads TGTGCCAGCAGTTATGGGATAGGCGGGGGAAAGGGCAATGAGCAGTTCTTC. This codes for CASSYGIGGGKGNEQFF.

Many counts were recorded for this clonotype. This chain connects TRBV7-2 to TRBJ1-1; TRBD1 aligns across 7 bases. The V segment lost 1 base and the J segment 3 bases; nucleotides outside the gene matches: 2. This CDR3 region has 14 residues. In germline, CDR1 is SGHTA, CDR2 FQGNSA. The CDR3 loop is CASSLEGTDTEAFF. CDR3 bases: TGTGCCAGCAGCTTAGAGGGGACAGACACTGAAGCTTTCTTT.

This clonotype has at least ten counts. This chain uses TRBV6-1 with TRBJ1-5; D unresolved. V lost 6 bases, J lost 1 base, and 13 bases lay in between. The CDR3 consists of 15 residues. Germline lookup yields CDR1 MNHNS and CDR2 SASEGT. CDR3 region: CASSQTKRSNQPQHF. The DNA of the CDR3 is TGTGCCAGCAGCCAAACCAAGAGGAGCAATCAGCCCCAGCATTTT.

There are a few counts of this clonotype. The V and J genes are TRBV12-3 or TRBV12-4 and TRBJ1-2, with D uncertain. The CDR3 runs 13 residues. V was clipped by 7 bases and J by 4 bases, with 13 bases between them. The DNA of the CDR3 is TGTGCCAGCACCCTACAAGGACCCTATGGCTACACCTTC. Encoded protein: CASTLQGPYGYTF.

This clonotype was picked up a small number of times. The rearrangement joins TRBV25-1 to TRBJ2-5; tentative D call: TRBD1 (6 bases). Germline CDR1 reads MGHDK; CDR2 reads SYGVNS. V lost 3 bases and J 5 bases, leaving 19 bases between the germline ends. This CDR3 is built from 16 residues. The CDR3 DNA follows: TGTGCCAGCAGTGATTTTCAGGGGCCTCAGTCGGAGACCCAGTACTTC. Translation: CASSDFQGPQSETQYF. The full variable domain, its missing parts supplied by reference TRBV25-1 and TRBJ2-5, is EADIYQTPRYLVIGTGKKITLECSQTMGHDKMYWYQQDPGMELHLIHYSYGVNSTEKGDLSSESTVSRIRTEHFPLTLESARPSHTSQYLCASSDFQGPQSETQYFGPGTRLLVL.

This chain links TRBV19 with TRBJ2-3, with TRBD1 identical over 10 bases. Unmatched junction bases numbered 7, after V lost 5 bases and J lost 2 bases. Germline-derived CDR1 and CDR2 are LNHDA and SQIVND (reference sequence). The CDR3 is made up of 16 amino acids. The CDR3 spells CASSPRDRGVTDTQYF. The CDR3 coding sequence is TGTGCCAGTAGTCCACGGGACAGGGGAGTCACAGATACGCAGTATTTT.

This clonotype was observed many times. The rearrangement links TRBV12-3 or TRBV12-4 to TRBJ2-5, with TRBD2 identical over 8 bases. J lost 2 bases, V lost 5 bases, and 10 bases had no gene match. The CDR3 length is 16 residues. The CDR3 region is CASSPLRTGGQETQYF. CDR3 DNA sequence: TGTGCCAGCAGTCCCCTTCGGACGGGAGGGCAAGAGACCCAGTACTTC.

This clonotype was found a few times. The chain couples TRBV29-1 to TRBJ1-2; 9 bases agree with TRBD1. Germline CDR1 reads SQVTM; CDR2 reads ANQGSEA. Trimming took 6 bases from V and 5 from J; bases not matched to a gene: 7. The CDR3 covers 13 residues. CDR3 DNA sequence: TGCAGCGTCCAGGACAGGGGATCGTATGGCTACACCTTC. Translated: CSVQDRGSYGYTF.

The genes are TRBV19 and TRBJ1-2; D is perhaps TRBD1 (5 bases). The CDR3 totals 15 residues. The V and J ends lost 0 bases and 2 bases respectively, with 10 bases between them. The V gene's germline CDR1 is LNHDA and CDR2 SQIVND (reference sequence). Here the CDR3 reads CASSIERQGNYGYTF. The CDR3 DNA sequence: TGTGCCAGTAGTATAGAGCGGCAGGGAAACTATGGCTACACCTTC.

The table lists this clonotype with a few counts. The genes are TRBV12-3 or TRBV12-4 and TRBJ2-1; D perhaps matches TRBD1 (6 bases). The CDR3 consists of 16 residues. V shed 3 bases and J shed 7 bases, with 19 bases lying between them. The CDR3: CASSFRARGNLNEQFF. In DNA form, the CDR3 reads TGTGCCAGCAGTTTCCGGGCCAGGGGTAATTTGAATGAGCAGTTCTTC.

V gene TRBV3-1 combines with J gene TRBJ1-6; D is perhaps TRBD1 (6 bases). Germline CDR1 and CDR2: LGHDT and YNNKEL (reference sequence). Trimming left V 6 bases short and J 9 bases short, with 15 bases between. CDR3 length: 14 amino acids. This CDR3 is CASSPLRGPSPLHF. CDR3 bases: TGTGCCAGCAGTCCACTCAGGGGACCTTCACCCCTCCACTTT.

A few counts support this clonotype. The chain is built from TRBV11-2 and TRBJ2-2; TRBD2 might be the D (5 bases). Germline V gene sequence: CDR1 SGHAT, CDR2 FQNNGV. Trimming took 1 base from V and 3 from J, leaving 12 bases between them. CDR3 length: 16 amino acids. Here the CDR3 DNA reads TGTGCCAGCAGCTTAGGGAAGAGCGGATACACCGGGGAGCTGTTTTTT. Translating it yields CASSLGKSGYTGELFF. The full variable domain, in which reference TRBV11-2 and TRBJ2-2 provide the parts outside the CDR3, is EAGVAQSPRYKIIEKRQSVAFWCNPISGHATLYWYQQILGQGPKLLIQFQNNGVVDDSQLPKDRFSAERLKGVDSTLKIQPAKLEDSAVYLCASSLGKSGYTGELFFGEGSRLTVL.

V usage is TRBV14 and J usage is TRBJ1-3, with unresolved D. This CDR3 region has 17 residues. Germline lookup yields CDR1 SGHDN and CDR2 FVKESK. V was shortened by 0 bases and J by 1 base, with 13 bases between the two germline ends. CDR3 region: CASSQERIPRSGNTIYF. As DNA, the CDR3 is TGTGCCAGCAGCCAAGAACGGATTCCTAGATCTGGAAACACCATATATTTT. Filled out from reference TRBV14 and TRBJ1-3, the complete variable domain reads EAGVTQFPSHSVIEKGQTVTLRCDPISGHDNLYWYRRVMGKEIKFLLHFVKESKQDESGMPNNRFLAERTGGTYSTLKVQPAELEDSGVYFCASSQERIPRSGNTIYFGEGSWLTVV.

Only a few counts were recorded for this clonotype. The chain joins TRBV6-2 or TRBV6-3 to TRBJ2-3; possibly TRBD1 for D (6 bases). The length of the CDR3 is 17 residues. Trimming removed 2 bases from V and 2 bases from J, with 17 bases in between. Germline V CDR1 and CDR2: MNHEY, SVGEGT. CDR3 nucleotide sequence: TGTGCCAGCAGTTACCCCCTTGTGACAGGAACCACAGATACGCAGTATTTT. Its protein product is CASSYPLVTGTTDTQYF.

This clonotype came up many times. The chain employs TRBV6-1 and TRBJ2-1; 12 bases agree with TRBD2. The germline gives CDR1 MNHNS, CDR2 SASEGT. The CDR3 is 16 amino acids. Trimming cost V 0 bases and J 10 bases; bases outside gene matches: 7. In DNA form, the CDR3 reads TGTGCCAGCAGTGAAGCGGCTAGCGGGGGGGCTTTAGAGCAGTTCTTC. Its translation is CASSEAASGGALEQFF.

The chain recombines TRBV3-1 with TRBJ2-3; TRBD2 might be the D (5 bases). The CDR3 is made up of 14 amino acids. Per the germline V gene, CDR1 is LGHDT and CDR2 is YNNKEL (reference sequence). Trimming pared 4 bases from V and 9 bases from J, leaving 17 bases between. The CDR3 nucleotides read TGTGCCAGCAGCCCGCGTGTGTTCGGGGAGACGCAGTATTTT. This encodes CASSPRVFGETQYF.